This T cell receptor (beta chain) was retrieved from a study of blood T cells in healthy people across ages (dated by TCRdb to the mid-2010s). General notes on the study: In model experiments, template switching captured about one uniquely barcoded TCR beta cDNA molecule for every two T cells. Using deep sequencing normalized with unique cDNA molecular identifiers, the study measured how TCR beta repertoire diversity changes with age. The donors were split into four age groups: young (average about 15 years), middle-aged (over 35), aged (roughly 65) and long-lived (roughly 80). To avoid experimental bias, donors of different ages were distributed randomly across sequencing lanes. Using the same blood draw, the study looked at two additional independent replicas of 1 million unique cDNA reads for two donors, one aged 18 to 30 and the other aged 80 or older. What the research found in general, with its limitations: Estimates of total diversity based on one million sequenced T cells were regarded as lower bounds and as underestimates. As age increased, observed TCR beta diversity per million T cells dropped in a roughly linear way, and a significant reduction was already evident by age 40. There was a strong correlation between observed TCR beta diversity and the percentage of naive T cells measured by flow cytometry. Because the CMV infection status of the donors was unknown, age-related changes in expanded clonotypes may potentially have been confounded. The long-lived group showed more naive CD4+ T cells, fewer expanded clones and increased TCR diversity than the aged group, suggesting age selection. Bulk unsorted PBMC profiling prevented conclusive comparison of naive and antigen-experienced compartments.

In the germline V gene, CDR1 corresponds to SGHRS and CDR2 to YFSETQ. The trim is 4 bases for V and 1 base for J, with a gap of 8 bases between the germline ends. From its cysteine to its phenylalanine, the CDR3 spans 13 amino acids. Only the CDR3 portion is preserved as DNA: 39 bases, with reading frame beginning at the first base. As concerns this clonotype: No cognate antigen has been identified for it. Base qualities are not provided; no much larger clone lies one nucleotide away.

Library preparation was by 5' RACE. Sequencing relied on an Illumina HiSeq 2500. A second PCR of about 6 to 12 cycles was run with a J-beta primer mix and a sample-barcoded 5' primer. Each TCR beta cDNA molecule received a unique molecular identifier from a template-switch 5' adaptor carrying 12 random nucleotides. Each sample yielded at least 3 million CDR3-containing paired-end reads. First-strand cDNA synthesis was performed from all RNA using the Mint cDNA synthesis kit, with priming by a TRBC-specific oligonucleotide. All cDNA was treated with uracil-DNA glycosylase and then went through a first 18-cycle PCR with the universal primers M1SS and BC2_uni_R. The study's processing was this. Each sample was normalized by randomly selecting 1 million high-quality reads, each carrying a distinct molecular identifier. Reads sharing molecular identifiers were discarded rather than binned into consensus sequences. MiTCR, set to a Q25 quality threshold and the strictest error-elimination algorithm, was used for CDR3 identification, clonotype clustering and error correction. A nonparametric unseen species model with Euler transformation was used to estimate lower-bound total TCR beta diversity. TCRdb itself trimmed the public reads at Q25 with fastp, ran MiXCR and retained productive beta chains. Entries that share a CDR3 protein sequence are merged under the most common genes and DNA. The V and J calls come from TCRdb's annotation, not from the publication. This sample lists some 800,000 distinct CDR3 sequences; 40% to 50% were detected once. The ten most abundant clones make up roughly 19% of the sample.

Donors were 35 to 40 systemically healthy Caucasian individuals from Russia aged roughly 6 to 95 years. Each donor gave roughly 11 milliliters of peripheral blood, drawn into EDTA-treated Vacutainer tubes. Ficoll-Paque density-gradient centrifugation was used to isolate PBMCs, with at least 6.5 million obtained per sample. Total RNA, at least 6 micrograms per sample, was extracted from PBMCs with Trizol reagent. For every donor, flow cytometry on a PBMC aliquot measured the percentage of naive CD45RAhigh/CD27high T cells. This receptor was identified in a man aged 60-69 years in good health. Sequenced: blood. Here the chain combines TRBV5-1 and TRBJ1-1; a confident D gene designation cannot be given. CDR3 reads: CASSPGWNTEAFF. The bases read TGCGCCAGCAGCCCCGGGTGGAACACTGAAGCTTTCTTT.